These T cell receptor beta chains were read from a single sample in a study of radiotherapy plus CTLA-4 blockade in lung cancer. The repertoire was sequenced with immunoSEQ multiplex PCR; TCRdb's copy has only in-frame clones and lacks some. The sample carries about 80,000 clones, more than 75% recorded once. Sample: peripheral blood, taken from a patient treated with radiotherapy plus ipilimumab. These receptors came from a human donor with non-small cell lung cancer who had a partial response to radiotherapy plus ipilimumab. CDR3s include the opening cysteine and the closing phenylalanine or tryptophan. A D gene is named only where the DNA matches it firmly.

v_call,d_call,j_call,cdr3_nt,cdr3_aa
TRBV7-6,NA,TRBJ2-7,TGTGCCAGCAGCTTATCATCAGTTATCTACGAGCAGTACTTC,CASSLSSVIYEQYF
TRBV6-1,TRBD1,TRBJ2-1,TGTGCCAGCAGTTGGGACAGGGACAATGAGCAGTTCTTC,CASSWDRDNEQFF
TRBV7-2,NA,TRBJ1-5,TGTGCCAGCAGCTTAAGTGGCAATCCTAGCAATCAGCCCCAGCATTTT,CASSLSGNPSNQPQHF
TRBV30,NA,TRBJ1-1,TGTGCCTGGAGTGTACCAGGGCTTGGAAAGAACACTGAAGCTTTCTTT,CAWSVPGLGKNTEAFF
TRBV9,TRBD2,TRBJ2-3,TGTGCCAGCAGCGTAGCGGCTAGCGGAAGCACAGATACGCAGTATTTT,CASSVAASGSTDTQYF
TRBV7-9,TRBD1,TRBJ1-4,TGTGCCAGCAGCCTAGATTGGGACAGGGGAGGCGAAAAACTGTTTTTT,CASSLDWDRGGEKLFF
TRBV11-1,TRBD2,TRBJ2-5,TGTGCCAGCAGCTTAGGGGCCCTAGCGGGTAGGGAGACCCAGTACTTC,CASSLGALAGRETQYF
TRBV11-2,NA,TRBJ2-4,TGTGCCAGCAGCTTAGGTCCAGGGCAGAAAAACATTCAGTACTTC,CASSLGPGQKNIQYF
TRBV28,TRBD1,TRBJ2-6,TGTGCCAGCGCGAAAGGGGGCTCGTACTCTGGGGCCAACGTCCTGACTTTC,CASAKGGSYSGANVLTF
TRBV29-1,TRBD2,TRBJ2-1,TGCAGCGTTGCCGAGACTAGCGGGAGAGGTGAGCAGTTCTTC,CSVAETSGRGEQFF